These 4 T cell receptor beta chains were all obtained from the same sample, sequenced in a study of response to subunit inactivated influenza vaccine. Using its own MiXCR run on the RT-PCR reads, TCRdb lists one record per CDR3 protein. Found here are approximately 730,000 distinct CDR3 sequences, approximately 15% of them singletons; the top ten hold 6.5% to 8.5%. Here the sequenced sample was PBMCs from blood, taken about 14 days before vaccination. The receptors shown here come from a man aged 45-65 years who received an inactivated influenza vaccine.

The rearrangement links TRBV11-2 to TRBJ1-4; unclear D gene. The V end lost 5 bases, the J end lost 5 bases, and 3 bases lay between the germline ends. The CDR3 loop spans 11 amino acids. Germline V gives CDR1 SGHAT, CDR2 FQNNGV. CDR3 DNA sequence: TGTGCCAGCAGCCGAAATGAAAAACTGTTTTTT. The encoded protein is CASSRNEKLFF.

J is TRBJ1-4 and V is TRBV20-1; no firm D call. Germline V gene sequence: CDR1 DFQATT, CDR2 SNEGSKA (reference sequence). This CDR3 is 18 amino acids long. V lost 1 base to trimming and J lost 0 bases, with 18 bases between them. This chain's CDR3 is CSARAPVGFLTTNEKLFF. CDR3 DNA sequence: TGCAGTGCTAGAGCTCCCGTCGGATTCCTGACAACTAATGAAAAACTGTTTTTT.

V gene TRBV28 combines with J gene TRBJ2-5; 13 nucleotides line up with TRBD2. V was pared by 5 bases and J by 0 bases, with 6 bases of the junction left unmatched. Germline assignment: CDR1 MDHEN and CDR2 SYDVKM. The CDR3 contains 17 residues. The CDR3 is CASSLGGTSGNQETQYF. Written as DNA, the CDR3 is TGTGCCAGCAGTCTGGGCGGGACTAGCGGGAACCAAGAGACCCAGTACTTC.

This clonotype was detected a few times. The chain couples TRBV29-1 to TRBJ2-1; TRBD2 aligns across 10 bases. The CDR3 consists of 15 residues. The V and J ends lost 1 base and 6 bases, in that order; junction bases with no gene match: 6. CDR1 and CDR2 from the germline V gene are SQVTM and ANQGSEA. The CDR3 region has the DNA TGCAGCGTTGAAGGACTAGCGGGCTCCGTCAATGAGCAGTTCTTC. Protein sequence: CSVEGLAGSVNEQFF.